Listed below are T cell receptor beta chains from one sample, sequenced in a study of shared clonotypes between healthy human individuals. Method: immunoSEQ multiplex PCR; TCRdb's copy keeps in-frame clones and lacks some. Of about 2.3 million clones listed, 80% to 95% are singletons. Sequencing was done on a sample of naive CD4+ T cells from PBMCs. The receptor source for this set is a young man in good health. Some clones in this sample may be carry-over from other donors' samples. The CDR3 runs from the conserved cysteine through the conserved F or W. D genes are given only for firm matches. Where a row states a size, it is once, few, many or the class of an expanded clone; other rows omit it.

DNA: TGTGCCAGCTCCCACCTTGGGGGCCGTTCGGGAACCGGGGAGCTGTTTTTT
CDR3: CASSHLGGRSGTGELFF
J: TRBJ2-2
D: .
size: .
V: TRBV11-3

DNA: TGTGCCAGCAGTTTATTCCGGACAGGGGATGGCTACACCTTC
CDR3: CASSLFRTGDGYTF
J: TRBJ1-2
D: TRBD1
size: .
V: TRBV28

DNA: TGCGCCAGCAGCTCGACGTCGAGCTCCTACGAGCAGTACTTC
CDR3: CASSSTSSSYEQYF
J: TRBJ2-7
D: .
size: .
V: TRBV5-1

DNA: TGTGCCAGCAGCGTCGGGAGTGGGGGACAGCCCCAGCATTTT
CDR3: CASSVGSGGQPQHF
J: TRBJ1-5
D: .
size: .
V: TRBV7-2

DNA: TGTGCCAGCAGCTGGCGGGCCAAGCTAGGAGAGACCCAGTACTTC
CDR3: CASSWRAKLGETQYF
J: TRBJ2-5
D: .
size: .
V: TRBV5-4

DNA: TGTGCCAGCGGGTGGGACCGTGACTCTGGGGCCAACGTCCTGACTTTC
CDR3: CASGWDRDSGANVLTF
J: TRBJ2-6
D: .
size: .
V: TRBV28

DNA: TGCGCCAGCAGCGGCCCCAACACTGAAGCTTTCTTT
CDR3: CASSGPNTEAFF
J: TRBJ1-1
D: .
size: .
V: TRBV10-1

DNA: TGTGCCATCAGTGAGGCGGGAGGGAGCTCCTACAATGAGCAGTTCTTC
CDR3: CAISEAGGSSYNEQFF
J: TRBJ2-1
D: TRBD2
size: once
V: TRBV10-3

DNA: TGTGCCAGCAGCTTAGGCTCTCCAGAGGCTTTCTTT
CDR3: CASSLGSPEAFF
J: TRBJ1-1
D: .
size: .
V: TRBV11-1

DNA: TGTGCCAGCTCACGGGACAGGGTCCCCTACGAGCAGTACTTC
CDR3: CASSRDRVPYEQYF
J: TRBJ2-7
D: TRBD1
size: .
V: TRBV25-1

DNA: TGCGCCAGCAGCCCGCAGGGACAGGGCGAAAAACTGTTTTTT
CDR3: CASSPQGQGEKLFF
J: TRBJ1-4
D: TRBD1
size: .
V: TRBV5-1

DNA: TGTGCCAGCAGTTACCTCTCTACAGGGTCCGAGCAGTACTTC
CDR3: CASSYLSTGSEQYF
J: TRBJ2-7
D: .
size: once
V: TRBV27

DNA: TGTGCCAGCAGCTTAGATGGGACAGGAGGGTACGAGCAGTACTTC
CDR3: CASSLDGTGGYEQYF
J: TRBJ2-7
D: TRBD1
size: .
V: TRBV7-2

DNA: TGTGCCAGCAGCCACACAGCGGGGCAGGCCAAGGGGGAGACCCAGTACTTC
CDR3: CASSHTAGQAKGETQYF
J: TRBJ2-5
D: TRBD2
size: .
V: TRBV7-9

DNA: TGTGCCAGCGGGGCCGTATCCTACGAGCAGTACTTC
CDR3: CASGAVSYEQYF
J: TRBJ2-7
D: .
size: .
V: TRBV6-1

DNA: TGTGCCAGTAGTCCCGGACAGGTCTGGGAGACCCAGTACTTC
CDR3: CASSPGQVWETQYF
J: TRBJ2-5
D: TRBD1
size: .
V: TRBV19

DNA: TGTGCCAGCAGTGAAAATCCGACAGGGGGCACAGATACGCAGTATTTT
CDR3: CASSENPTGGTDTQYF
J: TRBJ2-3
D: TRBD1
size: .
V: TRBV6-1

DNA: TGTGCCTGGAGTCTCGGGACTAGCGGGAGTACAGATACGCAGTATTTT
CDR3: CAWSLGTSGSTDTQYF
J: TRBJ2-3
D: TRBD2
size: once
V: TRBV30

DNA: TGTGCCAGCAGCCCGCTAGCGGGAGATTACAATGAGCAGTTCTTC
CDR3: CASSPLAGDYNEQFF
J: TRBJ2-1
D: TRBD2
size: .
V: TRBV7-3

DNA: TGTGCCAGCAGCTCTAAGAGTGGGGAGGATACGCAGTATTTT
CDR3: CASSSKSGEDTQYF
J: TRBJ2-3
D: .
size: .
V: TRBV7-9

DNA: TGTGCCAGCAGTCAACAGGGATCAGATACGCAGTATTTT
CDR3: CASSQQGSDTQYF
J: TRBJ2-3
D: .
size: once
V: TRBV2

DNA: TGTGCCTGGAGTCTTAACAGGGGTGACACTGAAGCTTTCTTT
CDR3: CAWSLNRGDTEAFF
J: TRBJ1-1
D: TRBD1
size: .
V: TRBV30

DNA: TGCGCCAGCAGCTTGGGGCCGGATCAGCCCCAGCATTTT
CDR3: CASSLGPDQPQHF
J: TRBJ1-5
D: .
size: .
V: TRBV5-1

DNA: TGTGCCAGCAGCTTGGCCGGCTGGAAAGGGGAGACCCAGTACTTC
CDR3: CASSLAGWKGETQYF
J: TRBJ2-5
D: .
size: .
V: TRBV5-8

DNA: TGTGCCAGCAGTCGTCCCGGGACCAGCTTCGAGCAGTACTTC
CDR3: CASSRPGTSFEQYF
J: TRBJ2-7
D: .
size: .
V: TRBV6-5

DNA: TGTGCTAGTGGGGCGACGGTGAGAAATGAGCAGTTCTTC
CDR3: CASGATVRNEQFF
J: TRBJ2-1
D: .
size: .
V: TRBV12-5

DNA: TGCGCCAGCAGCCAAGAGGGCTGGGGGACTGAAGCTTTCTTT
CDR3: CASSQEGWGTEAFF
J: TRBJ1-1
D: .
size: .
V: TRBV4-3

DNA: TGTGCCAGCAGCTCCCGGACTAGCGGGAACTACGAGCAGTACTTC
CDR3: CASSSRTSGNYEQYF
J: TRBJ2-7
D: TRBD2
size: .
V: TRBV5-4

DNA: TGCGCCAGCAGTATGCGGGGGGACACTGAAGCTTTCTTT
CDR3: CASSMRGDTEAFF
J: TRBJ1-1
D: .
size: .
V: TRBV5-1

DNA: TGTGCCTTCCACCGGACACGGCAGGGTGAGCAGTTCTTC
CDR3: CAFHRTRQGEQFF
J: TRBJ2-1
D: .
size: .
V: TRBV2

DNA: TGTGCCAGCAAGCAGGGAAACTATGGCTACACCTTC
CDR3: CASKQGNYGYTF
J: TRBJ1-2
D: .
size: .
V: TRBV6-5